This entry describes one TCR beta chain. This clonotype came up a few times. Its target antigen remains unknown. Per-base qualities were not stored, and no clone one base away is much larger. Ophthalmopathy patients had moderately to severely active disease, Clinical Activity Score of at least 3, NOSPECS grade of at least 4, and duration under 3 months. Patients with uncontrolled infections, other autoimmune diseases, pregnancy or lactation were excluded. Diagnoses were based on clinical symptoms, serum thyroxine and TRAb, thyroid ultrasound and orbital computed tomography. PBMCs were separated from under 12 ml of fresh peripheral blood using Ficoll-Paque density gradient centrifugation. Total RNA was extracted with Trizol reagent, and quality was checked on an Agilent 2100 Bioanalyzer. This sample was included in a study of T cells in Graves' hyperthyroidism and ophthalmopathy (dated by TCRdb to about 2019). General notes on the study: Peripheral blood was sampled at the time of initial diagnosis, prior to any treatment. A discovery cohort of 95 to 100 patients, approximately 44 with Graves' ophthalmopathy and about 58 with stable Graves' hyperthyroidism, was used to find distinguishing TCR V-J signatures. Prospective prediction of ophthalmopathy was tested in an independent validation cohort consisting of 18 hyperthyroidism patients and approximately 16 patients who later progressed to ophthalmopathy. For training and testing, the 100 or so patients in the discovery cohort were randomly divided in a 7:3 ratio. The study also compared thyroid tissue and blood T-cell repertoires from about six Graves' hyperthyroidism patients. After sampling, hyperthyroidism patients received methimazole starting at 30 mg daily, and ophthalmopathy patients received high-dose intravenous methylprednisolone. The paper reports TCR Vbeta CDR3 sequencing of some 140 peripheral blood samples: 40 to 45 ophthalmopathy, about 75 hyperthyroidism and around 17 progressor patients.

Measured from the cysteine to the phenylalanine, the CDR3 is 15 residues long. The DNA shown is the 45-base CDR3, in frame from base 1. From a lookup of the germline V gene, CDR1 and CDR2 are SNHLY and FYNNEI. Compared with germline, V lacks 6 bases and J lacks 0 bases; bases without a gene match: 2. Results the study describes overall, beyond this receptor: No statistical method was used to set the sample size in advance, and investigators knew the group allocation. Most expanded thyroid clonotypes (frequency above 0.001) were also detected in blood, a finding suggesting that blood repertoires may reflect thyroid immune responses. Ophthalmopathy was separated from stable hyperthyroidism by a 13 V-J signature model, with about 86% sensitivity and 81% to 83% specificity obtained in cross-validation and 80%/75% obtained in testing. During validation, the model predicted progression to ophthalmopathy a median of around 7 months ahead of onset, with 60% to 71% sensitivity and about 75% specificity.

The TCR beta CDR3 regions were amplified from the RNA transcripts. The TCR CDR3 was subjected to a first round of RT-PCR using the HTBI primer set and the Qiagen OneStep RT-PCR kit. Libraries were constructed in a second round of multiplex PCR, after which size selection and purification were performed. Sequencing of the libraries was done on an Illumina HiSeq2000 using paired-end 100 bp reads. For the original study's pipeline: SOAPnuke was used to process the raw data, with reads discarded if the reads contained adapters or uncalled bases, had a mean Phred below 15, or lacked an exact constant-primer or identifier match. High-quality paired reads were merged using COPE v1.2.5, and each unique nucleotide sequence was defined as a clonotype. Clonotypes were aligned to IMGT TRBV, TRBD and TRBJ reference segments using MiTCR v1.1. The analysis included only V-J combinations with a frequency above 0.0001, which together covered 99% to 99.2% of the repertoires. A TCS score was defined as the ratio between F50 (clonal expansion) and ExV (chaos), using BLOSUM62-based TCRdist between CDR3 peptides within each V-J. Welch's t-statistics and random forest reduced roughly 540 V-J features to 13, which were used in a naive Bayes classifier (R e1071). TCRdb cleaned the public reads at Q25 with fastp, built clones with MiXCR and kept in-frame beta chains. Under each unique CDR3 protein, matching rows form one entry showing the most common genes and DNA. None of the V and J calls come from the authors' own analysis; TCRdb made them. This sample lists under 600,000 distinct CDR3 sequences; around 16% were detected once. Around 3.5% of the sample comes from the top ten.

This TCR derives from a woman in her thirties or forties with Graves' ophthalmopathy. The sequencing input was blood. The chain employs TRBV2 and TRBJ2-1; 10 of the junction bases match TRBD2. The nucleotides are TGTGCCAGCAGGGGACTAGCGCTCTCCTACAATGAGCAGTTCTTC. This gives the protein CASRGLALSYNEQFF.